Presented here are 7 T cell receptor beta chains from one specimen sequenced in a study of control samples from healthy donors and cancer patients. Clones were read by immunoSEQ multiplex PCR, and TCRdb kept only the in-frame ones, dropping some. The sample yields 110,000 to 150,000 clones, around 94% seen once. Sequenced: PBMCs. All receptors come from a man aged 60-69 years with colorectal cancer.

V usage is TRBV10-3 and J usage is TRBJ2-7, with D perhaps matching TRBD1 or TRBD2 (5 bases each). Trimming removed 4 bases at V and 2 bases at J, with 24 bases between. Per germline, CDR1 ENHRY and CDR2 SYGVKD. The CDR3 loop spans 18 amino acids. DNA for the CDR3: TGTGCCATCAGTGGGCAAACCGGGACGCCGAAGAGTACCTACGAGCAGTACTTC. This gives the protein CAISGQTGTPKSTYEQYF.

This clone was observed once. For the CDR3, the DNA is TGTGCCATCAGCAAGGAGCCCTACGAGCAGTACTTC. Its protein is CAISKEPYEQYF. The genes are TRBV10-3 and TRBJ2-7; D uncertain. From germline, CDR1 is ENHRY and CDR2 SYGVKD. With 6 bases removed from V and 2 bases from J, the gap between germline ends came to 8 bases. This CDR3 spans 12 amino acids.

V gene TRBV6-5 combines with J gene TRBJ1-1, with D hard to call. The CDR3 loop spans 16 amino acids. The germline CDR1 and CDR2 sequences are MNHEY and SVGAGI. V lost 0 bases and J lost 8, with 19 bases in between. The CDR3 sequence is CASSYSLLGRPGEAFF. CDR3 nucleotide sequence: TGTGCCAGCAGTTACTCGCTCCTGGGCCGGCCTGGGGAAGCTTTCTTT.

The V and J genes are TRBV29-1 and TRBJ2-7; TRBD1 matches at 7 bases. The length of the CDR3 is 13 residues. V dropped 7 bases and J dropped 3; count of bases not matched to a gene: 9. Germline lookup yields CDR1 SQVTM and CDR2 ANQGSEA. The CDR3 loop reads CSGRQGGDYEQYF. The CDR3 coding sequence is TGCAGCGGGCGACAGGGTGGGGACTACGAGCAGTACTTC.

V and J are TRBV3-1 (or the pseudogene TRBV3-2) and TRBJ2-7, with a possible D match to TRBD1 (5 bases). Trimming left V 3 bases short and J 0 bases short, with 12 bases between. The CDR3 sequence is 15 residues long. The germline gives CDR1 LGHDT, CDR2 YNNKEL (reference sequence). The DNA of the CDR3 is TGTGCCAGCAGCCACGTACAGGTGCCCTCCTACGAGCAGTACTTC. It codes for CASSHVQVPSYEQYF.

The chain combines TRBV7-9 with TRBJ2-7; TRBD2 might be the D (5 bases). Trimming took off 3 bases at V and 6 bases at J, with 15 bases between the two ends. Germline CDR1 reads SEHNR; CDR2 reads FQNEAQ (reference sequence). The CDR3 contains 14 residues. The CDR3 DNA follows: TGTGCCAGCAGCTTTTCCGGGGTCAGACGCGAGCAGTACTTC. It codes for CASSFSGVRREQYF.

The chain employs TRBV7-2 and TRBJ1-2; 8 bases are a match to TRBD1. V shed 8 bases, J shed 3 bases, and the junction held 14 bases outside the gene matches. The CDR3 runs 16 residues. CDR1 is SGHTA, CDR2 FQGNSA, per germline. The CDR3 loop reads CASPVGAGGADYGYTF. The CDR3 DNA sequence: TGTGCCAGCCCCGTGGGGGCAGGGGGCGCAGACTATGGCTACACCTTC.